This passage covers 25 T cell receptor beta chains from one sample sequenced in a study of T cell responses to AZD1222 COVID-19 vaccine. The protocol was immunoSEQ multiplex PCR, while the TCRdb copy is restricted to in-frame clones and leaves out a portion. The table includes over 65,000 clones, just over 90% detected once. The sample was peripheral blood, taken on day 0 of MenACWY control vaccination. These receptors all stem from an adult in good health.

V is TRBV5-5 and J is TRBJ1-2; D might be TRBD1 (5 bases). V was shortened by 1 base and J by 2 bases, with 12 bases between the two germline ends. CDR3 length equals 15 residues. CDR1 is SGHKS and CDR2 is YYEKEE in the germline V gene (reference sequence). CDR3 loop: CASSLLGEPNYGYTF. CDR3 DNA sequence: TGTGCCAGCAGCTTGCTGGGGGAACCAAACTATGGCTACACCTTC.

The rearrangement links TRBV19 to TRBJ1-6; D is unresolved. The ends were cut back, 3 bases at V and 10 bases at J, with 10 bases in the middle. The CDR3 extends over 13 amino acids. Per germline, CDR1 LNHDA and CDR2 SQIVND (reference sequence). The chain's CDR3 is CASSIDPRSPLHF. The DNA for the CDR3 is TGTGCCAGTAGTATCGACCCCCGGTCACCCCTCCACTTT.

The chain combines TRBV5-4 with TRBJ2-5, with TRBD2 matching 12 bases. Germline CDR1 is SGHNT and CDR2 is YYREEE (reference sequence). With 0 bases clipped from V and 5 bases from J, the junction kept 5 bases outside the gene matches. There are 16 residues in the CDR3. In nucleotides, the CDR3 is TGTGCCAGCAGCTTGGGTCTAGCGGGGGGGAGGGAGACCCAGTACTTC. It translates to CASSLGLAGGRETQYF.

This clone occurred once. J is TRBJ2-2 and V is TRBV11-2, with TRBD2 identical over 8 bases. This CDR3 has 16 residues. Per germline, CDR1 SGHAT and CDR2 FQNNGV. The ends lost 5 bases at V and 4 bases at J; junction bases unmatched: 9. This CDR3 reads CASSGRGAFSTGELFF. Here the CDR3 DNA reads TGTGCCAGCAGCGGGCGGGGGGCCTTTTCCACCGGGGAGCTGTTTTTT.

Only one count was recorded for this clone. V and J are TRBV6-6 and TRBJ1-6; D is undetermined. The CDR3 sequence is 16 residues long. Trimming cost V 4 bases and J 0 bases, with 10 bases left between them. Germline-derived CDR1 and CDR2 are MNHNY and SVGAGI (reference sequence). The CDR3 region is CASSLARSSYNSPLHF. DNA of the CDR3: TGTGCCAGCAGTTTGGCTAGGAGCTCCTATAATTCACCCCTCCACTTT.

This clone has more than one count but fewer than ten. The CDR3 loop reads CASREVLGRIGELFF. CDR3 coding DNA: TGTGCCAGCAGGGAGGTTTTAGGGCGGATCGGGGAGCTGTTTTTT. This chain connects TRBV2 to TRBJ2-2; D perhaps matches TRBD2 (5 bases). This CDR3 is built from 15 residues. Trimming stripped 6 bases from V and 7 bases from J, with 18 bases between. Germline CDR1 is SNHLY and CDR2 is FYNNEI.

The V and J genes are TRBV30 and TRBJ1-1; no definite D call. With 5 bases removed from V and 4 bases from J, the gap between germline ends came to 8 bases. The CDR3 sequence is 11 residues long. The germline CDR1 and CDR2 sequences are GTSNPN and SVGIG (reference sequence). The CDR3 DNA is TGTGCCTGGCGGAGGGCCACTGAAGCTTTCTTT. Translated, it gives CAWRRATEAFF.

The rearrangement joins TRBV6-5 to TRBJ1-2, with 8 bases matching TRBD1. This CDR3 is built from 15 residues. CDR1 MNHEY and CDR2 SVGAGI come from the germline V gene. V was clipped by 6 bases and J by 0 bases; unmatched bases: 6. As DNA, the CDR3 is TGTGCCAGCAGGTCCGGGACAGGAGCTAACTATGGCTACACCTTC. This encodes CASRSGTGANYGYTF.

The gene calls are TRBV5-4 and TRBJ2-3; a weak D match, TRBD1 (5 bases). Germline values: CDR1 SGHNT, CDR2 YYREEE (reference sequence). V shed 4 bases and J shed 5 bases, with 17 bases lying between them. This CDR3 comprises 15 residues. The CDR3 sequence: CASSPTATRGDTQYF. The CDR3 DNA reads as TGTGCCAGCAGCCCGACAGCTACTCGAGGAGATACGCAGTATTTT. The full variable domain, rest sourced from reference TRBV5-4 and TRBJ2-3, is ETGVTQSPTHLIKTRGQQVTLRCSSQSGHNTVSWYQQALGQGPQFIFQYYREEENGRGNFPPRFSGLQFPNYSSELNVNALELDDSALYLCASSPTATRGDTQYFGPGTRLTVL.

The V gene is TRBV19, the J gene TRBJ2-1; 8 positions match TRBD1. Germline lookup yields CDR1 LNHDA and CDR2 SQIVND (reference sequence). The trim removed 6 bases at V and 8 bases at J, leaving 12 bases unmatched. The length of the CDR3 is 15 residues. The CDR3 reads CASSRRTGLRDEQFF. The CDR3 region has the DNA TGTGCCAGTAGCCGGCGGACAGGGCTACGGGATGAGCAGTTCTTC.

The V call is TRBV28, the J call TRBJ2-5, with 11 bases lining up with TRBD1. CDR3 length: 15 amino acids. Germline CDR1 is MDHEN and CDR2 is SYDVKM. J lost 5 bases, V lost 5 bases, and 7 bases had no gene match. CDR3 amino acids: CASSPGQGAGETQYF. CDR3 bases: TGTGCCAGCAGTCCTGGACAGGGGGCGGGGGAGACCCAGTACTTC.

This chain joins TRBV5-1 and TRBJ2-1, with D perhaps matching TRBD1 or TRBD2 (5 bases each). This CDR3 is built from 13 residues. V lost 4 bases to trimming and J lost 5 bases, with 10 bases between them. CDR1 and CDR2 from the germline V gene are SGHRS and YFSETQ. CDR3 nucleotides: TGCGCCAGCAGCATTGGGACGAACAATGAGCAGTTCTTC. It codes for CASSIGTNNEQFF.

J is TRBJ2-3 and V is TRBV3-1 (or the pseudogene TRBV3-2); a weak D match, TRBD1 (5 bases). The germline V gene encodes CDR1 LGHDT and CDR2 YNNKEL (reference sequence). CDR3 length equals 15 residues. V was shortened by 3 bases and J by 2 bases, with 12 bases between the two germline ends. CDR3: CASSQTQGNTDTQYF. The CDR3, as DNA: TGTGCCAGCAGCCAGACTCAGGGTAACACAGATACGCAGTATTTT.

V gene TRBV3-1 (or the pseudogene TRBV3-2) combines with J gene TRBJ1-1; D not resolved. V was pared by 4 bases and J by 4 bases, with 16 bases between. Germline V lookup: CDR1 LGHDT, CDR2 YNNKEL (reference sequence). The CDR3 spans 15 residues. In DNA, the CDR3 is TGTGCCAGCAGCCCGTACAGTGCCATGAGCACTGAAGCTTTCTTT. The encoded protein is CASSPYSAMSTEAFF.

The rearrangement uses TRBV11-2 and TRBJ2-3, with a possible D match to TRBD1 (6 bases). Looked up from germline, CDR1 is SGHAT and CDR2 is FQNNGV. Trimming removed 1 base from V and 3 bases from J, with 14 bases in between. The CDR3 has 16 residues. The chain's CDR3 is CASSLVQGSKTDTQYF. Written as DNA, the CDR3 is TGTGCCAGCAGCTTAGTGCAGGGGAGTAAGACAGATACGCAGTATTTT.

The rearrangement uses TRBV6-5 and TRBJ2-6; D remains ambiguous. The germline V gene encodes CDR1 MNHEY and CDR2 SVGAGI. There are 15 residues in the CDR3. V gave up 0 bases and J gave up 0 bases, with 3 bases separating them. The CDR3 DNA follows: TGTGCCAGCAGTTACTCCAACTCTGGGGCCAACGTCCTGACTTTC. It is translated as CASSYSNSGANVLTF.

This clone was found once. This chain uses TRBV13 with TRBJ2-2; D gene ambiguous. The CDR3 is made up of 14 amino acids. V was pared by 5 bases and J by 3 bases, with 10 bases between. The germline CDR1 and CDR2 sequences are PRHDT and FYEKMQ (reference sequence). The CDR3 loop reads CASSPLDYTGELFF. CDR3 bases: TGTGCCAGCAGCCCGTTAGACTACACCGGGGAGCTGTTTTTT.

This clone was seen a few times. The rearrangement joins TRBV28 to TRBJ1-4, with TRBD1 identical over 9 bases. Germline trimming cut 5 bases from V and 5 bases from J; bases unmatched to any gene: 6. CDR3 length: 15 amino acids. Germline-derived CDR1 and CDR2 are MDHEN and SYDVKM. The CDR3 DNA sequence: TGTGCCAGCAGTACCCTGGACAGGGGCAATGAAAAACTGTTTTTT. Amino acid sequence: CASSTLDRGNEKLFF.

The rearrangement links TRBV29-1 to TRBJ2-5; 9 bases fit TRBD1. Germline V gene lookup returns CDR1 SQVTM and CDR2 ANQGSEA. With V trimmed by 4 bases and J by 4 bases, 4 bases remained unmatched. This CDR3 contains 13 residues. For the CDR3, the DNA is TGCAGCGTTGGACAGGGGGGAGTAGAGACCCAGTACTTC. It yields the protein CSVGQGGVETQYF.

The genes are TRBV27 and TRBJ2-3; TRBD1 might be the D (6 bases). The CDR3 covers 13 residues. Germline V gives CDR1 MNHEY, CDR2 SMNVEV (reference sequence). V was trimmed by 4 bases and J by 4 bases, leaving 9 bases between them. CDR3 region: CASSYRAPDTQYF. CDR3 coding DNA: TGTGCCAGCAGTTACAGGGCTCCAGATACGCAGTATTTT.

The chain recombines TRBV4-3 with TRBJ2-7; D might be TRBD1 or TRBD2, each matching 6 bases. V lost 4 bases and J 2 bases, leaving 15 bases between the germline ends. From germline, CDR1 is LGHNA and CDR2 YSLEER. CDR3 length: 15 residues. The CDR3 spells CASSRAGGSTYEQYF. The CDR3 nucleotides read TGCGCCAGCAGCCGCGCCGGGGGCAGTACCTACGAGCAGTACTTC.

V gene TRBV5-1 combines with J gene TRBJ2-7; D possibly corresponds to TRBD2 (5 bases). The V gene's germline CDR1 is SGHRS and CDR2 YFSETQ. Trimming shortened V by 3 bases and J by 0 bases, and 7 bases separated the two germline ends. The CDR3 contains 13 residues. The CDR3 loop is CASSWESSYEQYF. In DNA form, the CDR3 reads TGCGCCAGCAGCTGGGAGAGCTCCTACGAGCAGTACTTC.

The V gene is TRBV15, the J gene TRBJ2-5; 11 bases are a match to TRBD1. The CDR3 has 15 residues. Germline V CDR1 and CDR2: LNHNV, YYDKDF (reference sequence). Trimming took 3 bases from V and 4 from J; bases not matched to a gene: 4. The CDR3 region has the DNA TGTGCCACCAGCAGGGAGGGACAGGGGGGAGAGACCCAGTACTTC. Translated, it gives CATSREGQGGETQYF.

The gene calls are TRBV19 and TRBJ1-1; D is ambiguous. The ends were cut back, 3 bases at V and 1 base at J, with 12 bases in the middle. CDR3 length equals 15 residues. Germline CDR1 reads LNHDA; CDR2 reads SQIVND (reference sequence). The CDR3 nucleotides are TGTGCCAGTAGTATTGGGGTTACAGCGAACACTGAAGCTTTCTTT. Translating gives CASSIGVTANTEAFF.

This chain uses TRBV27 with TRBJ1-3; 7 nucleotides match TRBD1. The CDR3 covers 17 residues. The germline V gene has CDR1 MNHEY and CDR2 SMNVEV (reference sequence). V lost 2 bases to trimming and J lost 0 bases; unmatched junction nucleotides: 7. The CDR3 here is CASSLGTDQLSGNTIYF. The CDR3 bases are TGTGCCAGCAGTTTAGGGACAGACCAACTCTCTGGAAACACCATATATTTT.